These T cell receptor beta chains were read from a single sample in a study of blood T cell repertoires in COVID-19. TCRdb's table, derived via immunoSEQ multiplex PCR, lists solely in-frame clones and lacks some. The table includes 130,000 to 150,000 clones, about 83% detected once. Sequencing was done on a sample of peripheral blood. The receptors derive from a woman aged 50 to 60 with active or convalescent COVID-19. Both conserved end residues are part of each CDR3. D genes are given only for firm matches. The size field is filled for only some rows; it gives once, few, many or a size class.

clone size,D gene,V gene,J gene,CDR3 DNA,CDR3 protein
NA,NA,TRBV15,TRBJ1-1,TGTGCCACCAGCAGAGAAACAAAAACCTTTATGAACACTGAAGCTTTCTTT,CATSRETKTFMNTEAFF
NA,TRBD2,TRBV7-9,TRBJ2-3,TGTGCCAGCAGCACCGGGGGGGCCTTCACAGATACGCAGTATTTT,CASSTGGAFTDTQYF
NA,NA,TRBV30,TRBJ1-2,TGTGCCTGGAGTTTCCGTCGGGTCAGGGCTAACTATGGCTACACCTTC,CAWSFRRVRANYGYTF
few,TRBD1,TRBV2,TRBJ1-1,TGTGCCAGCAGTCCACCGGCAGGGGGCATGAACACTGAAGCTTTCTTT,CASSPPAGGMNTEAFF
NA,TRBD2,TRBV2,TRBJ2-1,TGTGCCAGCAGTGAAAGTTGGGCTAGCGGGACGTACAATGAGCAGTTCTTC,CASSESWASGTYNEQFF
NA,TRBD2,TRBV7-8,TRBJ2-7,TGTGCCAGCAGTTTTAGCGGGAGCGACGAGCAGTACTTC,CASSFSGSDEQYF
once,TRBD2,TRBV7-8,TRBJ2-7,TGTGCCAGCAGCTTACCGGGAGGGGGGTCCTACGAGCAGTACTTC,CASSLPGGGSYEQYF
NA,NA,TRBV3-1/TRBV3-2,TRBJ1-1,TGTGCCAGCAGCCAACTTCGACCGGGCACTGAAGCTTTCTTT,CASSQLRPGTEAFF
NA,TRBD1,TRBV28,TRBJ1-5,TGTGCCAGCACCTTCGGGGACAGAAATTCTCAGCCCCAGCATTTT,CASTFGDRNSQPQHF
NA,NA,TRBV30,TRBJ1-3,TGTGCCTGGACTACCGGAAGCGGGGAAGGAAACACCATATATTTT,CAWTTGSGEGNTIYF
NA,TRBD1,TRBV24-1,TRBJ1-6,TGTGCCACCAGTGATTTGGGCGGGGACAGGCACAATATCCACTATAATTCACCCCTCCACTTT,CATSDLGGDRHNIHYNSPLHF
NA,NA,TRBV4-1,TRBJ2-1,TGCGCCAGCAGCCAAGTGTGGGAGAGCCTTCGCTTTAATGAGCAGTTCTTC,CASSQVWESLRFNEQFF
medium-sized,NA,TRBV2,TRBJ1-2,TGTGCCAGCAGTGTGGGAGGATTGGATGGCTACACCTTC,CASSVGGLDGYTF
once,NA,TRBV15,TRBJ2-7,TGTGCCACCAGCAGATGGGCGGCAGGGATCTCCTACGAGCAGTACTTC,CATSRWAAGISYEQYF
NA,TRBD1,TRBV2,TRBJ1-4,TGTGCCAGCAATGGTCCAGGGGGCGGGACTAATGAAAAACTGTTTTTT,CASNGPGGGTNEKLFF
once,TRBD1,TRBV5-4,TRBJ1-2,TGTGCCAGCAGCCGGGGGGGCCCGGACAGGAAAGGCGGTCTAGTCTATGGCTACACCTTC,CASSRGGPDRKGGLVYGYTF
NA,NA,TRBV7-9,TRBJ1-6,TGTGCCAGCAGCTTAGCACAGGGCACCGGTTCACCCCTCCACTTT,CASSLAQGTGSPLHF
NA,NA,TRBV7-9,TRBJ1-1,TGTGCCAGCAGAGGACCGACAGGGAACACTGAAGCTTTCTTT,CASRGPTGNTEAFF
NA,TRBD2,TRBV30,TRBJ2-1,TGTGCCTGGAGCGACAAAAGGGGGACTAGCGGGAGAGGATACAATGAGCAGTTCTTC,CAWSDKRGTSGRGYNEQFF
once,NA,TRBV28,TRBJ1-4,TGTGCCAGCAGTTTAATGAGCGTCGGGAGGGGTGAAAAACTGTTTTTT,CASSLMSVGRGEKLFF
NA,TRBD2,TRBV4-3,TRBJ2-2,TGCGCCAGCAGCCAAGATGCGGGAGGGATCGGGGAGCTGTTTTTT,CASSQDAGGIGELFF
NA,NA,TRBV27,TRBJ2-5,TGTGCCAGCAGTTTAGCAGGGTTCGAGACCCAGTACTTC,CASSLAGFETQYF
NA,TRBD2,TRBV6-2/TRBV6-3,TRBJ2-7,TGTGCCAGCAACCCGGCGGGACTAGCGGCCTACGAGCAGTACTTC,CASNPAGLAAYEQYF
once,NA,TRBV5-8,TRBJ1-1,TGTGCCAGCAGCTTCCGAACGGACACTGAAGCTTTCTTT,CASSFRTDTEAFF
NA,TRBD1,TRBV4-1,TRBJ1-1,TGCGCCAGCAGCCGGGGACAGGCCGAGAACACTGAAGCTTTCTTT,CASSRGQAENTEAFF
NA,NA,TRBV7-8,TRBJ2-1,TGTGCCAGCAGCTTAAGTGGGAGTTCCTACAATGAGCAGTTCTTC,CASSLSGSSYNEQFF
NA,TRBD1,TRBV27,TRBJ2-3,TGTGCCAGCAGTTTCTGGTCCGGGACAGACCCCACATATACGCAGTATTTT,CASSFWSGTDPTYTQYF
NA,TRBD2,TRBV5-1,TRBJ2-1,TGCGCCAGCAGCTCGAACTCCATAACTAGCGGGATATCGAATGAGCAGTTCTTC,CASSSNSITSGISNEQFF
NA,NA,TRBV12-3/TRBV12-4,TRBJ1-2,TGTGCGACCCAGTTTATGGCAGGCGCTGGCTACACCTTC,CATQFMAGAGYTF
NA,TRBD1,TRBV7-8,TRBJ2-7,TGTGCCAGCAGCTTAGCCGGGACAGGAAAAATCTACGAGCAGTACTTC,CASSLAGTGKIYEQYF
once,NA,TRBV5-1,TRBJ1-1,TGCGCCAGCAGCTCCCAGGACAAGAACACTGAAGCTTTCTTT,CASSSQDKNTEAFF
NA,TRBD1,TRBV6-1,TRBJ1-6,TGTGCCAGCAGTGGGACCTTGGGGACAGGGGTTTATAATTCACCCCTCCACTTT,CASSGTLGTGVYNSPLHF
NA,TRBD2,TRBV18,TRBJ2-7,TGTGCCAGCTCACCCTCTCGGGGGGAGGGCGAGCAGTACTTC,CASSPSRGEGEQYF
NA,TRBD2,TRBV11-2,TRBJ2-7,TGTGCCAGCTCCGCTGGGCTAGCGGCTACCTACGAGCAGTACTTC,CASSAGLAATYEQYF
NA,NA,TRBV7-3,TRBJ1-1,TGTGCCAGCAGCTTGCAGGGCCGGGACACTGAAGCTTTCTTT,CASSLQGRDTEAFF
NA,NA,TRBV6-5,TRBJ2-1,TGTGCCAGCAGAGCAGGGTATCGGGAGCAGTTCTTC,CASRAGYREQFF
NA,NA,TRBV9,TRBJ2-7,TGTGCCAGCAGCGTCGGAGGTTACGGCTACGAGCAGTACTTC,CASSVGGYGYEQYF
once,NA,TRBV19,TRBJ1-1,TGTGCCAGTAGTATAGATAGGGAGACGGTGAACACTGAAGCTTTCTTT,CASSIDRETVNTEAFF
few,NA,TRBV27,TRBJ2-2,TGTGCCAGCAGATGGGGTGCTCGGGGCGGGGAGCTGTTTTTT,CASRWGARGGELFF
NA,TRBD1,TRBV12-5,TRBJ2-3,TGTGCTAGTGGTTTGACAGGGGGCCGGACAGATACGCAGTATTTT,CASGLTGGRTDTQYF
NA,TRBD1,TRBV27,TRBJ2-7,TGTGCCAGCAGTCCGGACAGGGCCCTCGAGCAGTACTTC,CASSPDRALEQYF
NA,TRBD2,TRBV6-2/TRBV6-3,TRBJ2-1,TGTGCCAGCAGTTCCATCGATACCGGGACTAGTTCCTACAATGAGCAGTTCTTC,CASSSIDTGTSSYNEQFF
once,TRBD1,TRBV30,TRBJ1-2,TGTGCCTGGAGTGGGCAGGGGGCGGGGAACTATGGCTACACCTTC,CAWSGQGAGNYGYTF
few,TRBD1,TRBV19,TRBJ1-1,TGTGCCAGTAGTATGTGGGGACAGGGCACTGAAGCTTTCTTT,CASSMWGQGTEAFF
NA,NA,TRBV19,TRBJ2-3,TGTGCCAGTAGTATAGACCGGGGAAATACGCAGTATTTT,CASSIDRGNTQYF
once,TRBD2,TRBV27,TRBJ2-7,TGTGCCAGCACCGATAGCGGGAGCAACGAGCAGTACTTC,CASTDSGSNEQYF
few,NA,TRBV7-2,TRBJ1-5,TGTGCCAGCAGCTTAGTTAGATCGAGCAATCAGCCCCAGCATTTT,CASSLVRSSNQPQHF
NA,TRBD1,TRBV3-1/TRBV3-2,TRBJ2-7,TGTGCCAGCAGCCAAGATCGACAGGGTTCCCACGAGCAGTACTTC,CASSQDRQGSHEQYF
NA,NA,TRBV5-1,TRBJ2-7,TGCGCCAGCAGCTTGGATGGTAGCGCACGCTACGAGCAGTACTTC,CASSLDGSARYEQYF
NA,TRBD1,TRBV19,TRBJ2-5,TGTGCCAGTAGTACGCCGGGACAGGTTCGGGGGACCCAGTACTTC,CASSTPGQVRGTQYF
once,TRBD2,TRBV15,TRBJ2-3,TGTGCCACCAGCAGAGGACTAGCGGTCACAGATACGCAGTATTTT,CATSRGLAVTDTQYF
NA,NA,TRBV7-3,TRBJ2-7,TGTGCCAGCAGCCCCGACGGGGTCCCGATCTACGAGCAGTACTTC,CASSPDGVPIYEQYF
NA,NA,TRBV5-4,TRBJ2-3,TGTGCCAGCAGCTTGTACGGGGCAGATACGCAGTATTTT,CASSLYGADTQYF
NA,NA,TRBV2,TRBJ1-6,TGTGCCAGCAGTACAGGGCTGCCACCCCTCCACTTT,CASSTGLPPLHF